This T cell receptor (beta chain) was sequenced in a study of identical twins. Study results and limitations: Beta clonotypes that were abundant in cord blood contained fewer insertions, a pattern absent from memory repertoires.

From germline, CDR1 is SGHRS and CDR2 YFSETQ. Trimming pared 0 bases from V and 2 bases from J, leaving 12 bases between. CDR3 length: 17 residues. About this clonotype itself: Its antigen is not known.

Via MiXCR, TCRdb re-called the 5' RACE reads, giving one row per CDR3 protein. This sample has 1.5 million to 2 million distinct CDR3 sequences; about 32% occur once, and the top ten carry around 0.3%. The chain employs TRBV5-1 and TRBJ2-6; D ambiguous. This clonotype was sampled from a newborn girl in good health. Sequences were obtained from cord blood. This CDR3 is CASSLGTYSAGANVLTF. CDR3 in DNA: TGCGCCAGCAGCTTGGGGACGTATTCGGCTGGGGCCAACGTCCTGACTTTC. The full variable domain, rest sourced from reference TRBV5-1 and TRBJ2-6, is KAGVTQTPRYLIKTRGQQVTLSCSPISGHRSVSWYQQTPGQGLQFLFEYFSETQRNKGNFPGRFSGRQFSNSRSEMNVSTLELGDSALYLCASSLGTYSAGANVLTFGAGSRLTVL.